This T cell receptor (beta chain) came from a study of blood T cell repertoires in COVID-19. Generated by immunoSEQ multiplex PCR, the TCRdb table keeps only in-frame clones and is missing some. Of about 150,000 clones in the sample, roughly four fifths are singletons; the top ten hold roughly 15%. Trimming at V came to 5 bases and at J to 6 bases, leaving 4 bases not matched to a gene. The CDR3 runs 13 residues. The gene calls are TRBV12-3 or TRBV12-4 and TRBJ1-2; 9 bases match TRBD1. This clonotype was obtained from a human donor with acute or convalescent COVID-19. The donor label of this sample is uncertain. Material for sequencing was peripheral blood. Here the CDR3 reads CASSRQGVDGYTF. The CDR3 region has the DNA TGTGCCAGCAGTCGACAGGGGGTCGATGGCTACACCTTC.